Listed here are 18 T cell receptor beta chains from one sample, sequenced in a study of T cell clones after liver transplantation (dated by TCRdb to the late 2010s). What the time point label conveys for this sample: pre-transplant. The library was obtained by the immunoSEQ multiplex PCR assay. The source is immuneACCESS, and TCRdb retained only in-frame sequences with V and J called. Part of the clones is not carried over; for the studies checked, unresolved V genes explain less than half of this, and the remainder is unexplained. The sample contains more than 95,000 clones, 82% of them found a single time. Around 0.97% of the sample is held by the ten biggest clonotypes. Material: CD4+ T cells from blood, obtained before liver transplant. All receptors come from a human donor who received a liver transplant.

The chain recombines TRBV4-2 with TRBJ2-1, with 9 bases lining up with TRBD2. The CDR3 runs to 16 residues. The J segment lost 2 bases and the V segment lost 1 base, leaving 3 bases of the junction unmatched. CDR1 is LGHNA, CDR2 YNFKEQ, per germline. The CDR3 loop reads CASSQGGGGAYNEQFF. For the CDR3, the DNA is TGTGCCAGCAGCCAAGGAGGCGGGGGGGCCTACAATGAGCAGTTCTTC.

The chain recombines TRBV2 with TRBJ1-5; D call uncertain. Germline V lookup: CDR1 SNHLY, CDR2 FYNNEI. Trimming removed 6 bases from V and 0 bases from J, with 3 bases in between. The CDR3 is 12 residues long. The CDR3 sequence is CASSYSNQPQHF. The CDR3 region has the DNA TGTGCCAGCAGCTATAGCAATCAGCCCCAGCATTTT. Looking up the rest from reference TRBV2 and TRBJ1-5 gives the full variable domain: EPEVTQTPSHQVTQMGQEVILRCVPISNHLYFYWYRQILGQKVEFLVSFYNNEISEKSEIFDDQFSVERPDGSNFTLKIRSTKLEDSAMYFCASSYSNQPQHFGDGTRLSIL.

The gene calls are TRBV5-1 and TRBJ2-1; maybe TRBD1 (6 bases). The CDR3 contains 13 residues. The germline V and J ends were trimmed by 4 bases and 5 bases, with 10 bases remaining between them. Germline V lookup: CDR1 SGHRS, CDR2 YFSETQ. As DNA, the CDR3 is TGCGCCAGCAGCGTAGGACAGAACAATGAGCAGTTCTTC. Translated, it gives CASSVGQNNEQFF.

CDR3 bases: TGTGCCAGCAGTTTGGTTAGCAATCAGCCCCAGCATTTT. Encoded protein: CASSLVSNQPQHF. The chain uses TRBV6-5 and TRBJ1-5; D gene ambiguous. The CDR3 length is 13 residues. V was shortened by 4 bases and J by 0 bases, with 4 bases between the two germline ends. Germline V gene lookup returns CDR1 MNHEY and CDR2 SVGAGI.

This clone was observed once. V is TRBV18 and J is TRBJ1-5; D call uncertain. With 6 bases removed from V and 9 bases from J, the gap between germline ends came to 24 bases. Germline V gene data show CDR1 as KGHSH and CDR2 as LQKENI. This CDR3 spans 16 amino acids. DNA of the CDR3: TGTGCCAGCTCCCGAAACATTTCTGGGCACGGTCTGCCCCAGCATTTT. Translation gives CASSRNISGHGLPQHF.

The chain employs TRBV27 and TRBJ2-3; perhaps TRBD2 as D (6 bases). Germline lookup yields CDR1 MNHEY and CDR2 SMNVEV (reference sequence). V lost 3 bases and J 1 base, leaving 11 bases between the germline ends. This CDR3 has 15 residues. CDR3 coding DNA: TGTGCCAGCAGTTTGTGGGGAGGCGGCACAGATACGCAGTATTTT. It yields the protein CASSLWGGGTDTQYF.

The chain joins TRBV6-5 to TRBJ2-5; 12 nucleotides align to TRBD2. The CDR3 runs 15 residues. Per germline, CDR1 MNHEY and CDR2 SVGAGI. The V gene end was trimmed by 0 bases and the J gene end by 14 bases; junction bases not matched to a gene: 10. The chain's CDR3 is CASSYSRLAGGPDYF. The CDR3 DNA sequence: TGTGCCAGCAGTTACTCGAGGCTAGCGGGGGGGCCCGATTACTTC.

The rearrangement uses TRBV19 and TRBJ1-5; unclear D gene. This CDR3 has 14 amino acids. Trimming removed 6 bases from V and 3 bases from J, with 12 bases in between. CDR1 and CDR2 (germline): LNHDA, SQIVND (reference sequence). The CDR3 DNA reads as TGTGCCAGTAGGGGAAACCTAGTCAATCAGCCCCAGCATTTT. It codes for CASRGNLVNQPQHF.

The rearrangement joins TRBV28 to TRBJ2-7; tentatively, D is TRBD1 (6 bases). V was trimmed by 9 bases and J by 3 bases, leaving 18 bases between them. CDR1 MDHEN and CDR2 SYDVKM come from the germline V gene. This CDR3 comprises 14 residues. The CDR3 loop is CASTNRVLVYEQYF. CDR3 nucleotides: TGTGCCAGTACTAACAGGGTTTTGGTCTACGAGCAGTACTTC.

V and J are TRBV5-1 and TRBJ1-6, with D tentatively TRBD1 (5 bases). V lost 4 bases, J lost 0 bases, and 14 bases lay in between. The germline V gene encodes CDR1 SGHRS and CDR2 YFSETQ. The CDR3 is 17 residues long. CDR3 residues: CASSRQTPSSYNSPLHF. Here the CDR3 DNA reads TGCGCCAGCAGCCGACAGACACCGAGCTCCTATAATTCACCCCTCCACTTT. The complete variable domain, with remaining parts taken from reference TRBV5-1 and TRBJ1-6, reads KAGVTQTPRYLIKTRGQQVTLSCSPISGHRSVSWYQQTPGQGLQFLFEYFSETQRNKGNFPGRFSGRQFSNSRSEMNVSTLELGDSALYLCASSRQTPSSYNSPLHFGNGTRLTVT.

The chain employs TRBV4-2 and TRBJ2-7, with TRBD1 matching 11 bases. With 4 bases clipped from V and 0 bases from J, the junction kept 5 bases outside the gene matches. CDR1 and CDR2 from the germline V gene are LGHNA and YNFKEQ. The CDR3 has 16 amino acids. This CDR3 is CASSPGDRGFSYEQYF. CDR3 nucleotide sequence: TGTGCCAGCAGCCCTGGGGACAGGGGGTTCTCCTACGAGCAGTACTTC.

This clone was seen once. The CDR3 spells CASSPSIGQQNTEAFF. The CDR3 DNA reads TGTGCCAGCAGCCCCTCCATAGGACAGCAGAACACTGAAGCTTTCTTT. This chain connects TRBV13 to TRBJ1-1; a possible D gene is TRBD1 (6 bases). V was trimmed by 5 bases and J by 1 base, leaving 17 bases between them. Germline CDR1 is PRHDT and CDR2 is FYEKMQ (reference sequence). The CDR3 totals 16 residues.

This clone has a single count. This chain joins TRBV5-4 and TRBJ2-7; 9 nucleotides line up with TRBD2. This CDR3 is built from 15 residues. The germline gives CDR1 SGHNT, CDR2 YYREEE (reference sequence). Trimming cost V 4 bases and J 0 bases; bases outside gene matches: 5. The CDR3 nucleotides are TGTGCCAGCAGCCAGGGACTAGCAAGCTCCTACGAGCAGTACTTC. Translation gives CASSQGLASSYEQYF.

V and J are TRBV7-6 and TRBJ2-7, with D tentatively TRBD1 or TRBD2 (5 bases each). Trimming removed 1 base from V and 4 bases from J, with 14 bases in between. The CDR3 has 15 amino acids. CDR1 and CDR2 (germline): SGHVS, FNYEAQ. This chain's CDR3 is CASSLGGRDGYEQYF. In DNA, the CDR3 is TGTGCCAGCAGCTTAGGGGGGAGAGACGGTTACGAGCAGTACTTC.

This clone appeared a single time. The CDR3 DNA reads as TGTGCCAGCAGCGTAGGACAGGGTCCCTACAATGAGCAGTTCTTC. Its translation: CASSVGQGPYNEQFF. V is TRBV9 and J is TRBJ2-1; TRBD1 matches 7 bases. CDR1 and CDR2 from the germline V gene are SGDLS and YYNGEE. With V trimmed by 0 bases and J by 2 bases, 2 bases remained unmatched. The CDR3 length is 15 residues. The variable domain in full, with the rest retrieved from reference TRBV9 and TRBJ2-1, is DSGVTQTPKHLITATGQRVTLRCSPRSGDLSVYWYQQSLDQGLQFLIQYYNGEERAKGNILERFSAQQFPDLHSELNLSSLELGDSALYFCASSVGQGPYNEQFFGPGTRLTVL.

The J gene is TRBJ2-3, the V gene TRBV6-6; D may be TRBD2 (7 bases). V lost 5 bases to trimming and J lost 4 bases, with 19 bases between them. Per the germline V gene, CDR1 is MNHNY and CDR2 is SVGAGI (reference sequence). The CDR3 totals 16 residues. This CDR3 is CASSPLGGAVADTQYF. The CDR3 DNA is TGTGCCAGCAGTCCCCTGGGGGGGGCCGTCGCAGATACGCAGTATTTT.

The chain is built from TRBV13 and TRBJ2-3; no definite D call. This CDR3 region has 16 residues. V was trimmed by 0 bases and J by 1 base, leaving 11 bases between them. Germline loops: CDR1 PRHDT, CDR2 FYEKMQ (reference sequence). The CDR3 here is CASSLGQLPGTDTQYF. Written as DNA, the CDR3 is TGTGCCAGCAGCTTAGGCCAGCTCCCTGGCACAGATACGCAGTATTTT. Full variable domain (missing parts from reference TRBV13 and TRBJ2-3): AAGVIQSPRHLIKEKRETATLKCYPIPRHDTVYWYQQGPGQDPQFLISFYEKMQSDKGSIPDRFSAQQFSDYHSELNMSSLELGDSALYFCASSLGQLPGTDTQYFGPGTRLTVL.

The gene calls are TRBV5-1 and TRBJ1-3, with D tentatively TRBD1 (5 bases). CDR1 is SGHRS, CDR2 YFSETQ, per germline. The CDR3 sequence is 15 residues long. Trimming shortened V by 0 bases and J by 0 bases, and 7 bases separated the two germline ends. CDR3 protein: CASSLGGTSGNTIYF. Written as DNA, the CDR3 is TGCGCCAGCAGCTTGGGGGGGACCTCTGGAAACACCATATATTTT. Drawing the rest from reference TRBV5-1 and TRBJ1-3, the complete variable domain is KAGVTQTPRYLIKTRGQQVTLSCSPISGHRSVSWYQQTPGQGLQFLFEYFSETQRNKGNFPGRFSGRQFSNSRSEMNVSTLELGDSALYLCASSLGGTSGNTIYFGEGSWLTVV.